This T cell receptor beta chain was captured in a study of blood T cell repertoires in COVID-19. About the study: The origin of the acute and convalescent COVID-19 samples was the United States, Italy and Spain.

TCRdb keeps only in-frame clones here, not all; method: immunoSEQ multiplex PCR. Of approximately 30,000 clones in the sample, around 90% were seen once. Per germline, CDR1 GTSNPN and CDR2 SVGIG (reference sequence). CDR3 length: 14 amino acids. V was trimmed by 4 bases and J by 1 base, leaving 13 bases between them. This receptor was identified in a human donor in a cohort sampled during active COVID-19. This sequence joins TRBV30 and TRBJ1-1; D is perhaps TRBD1 (6 bases). The sequencing sample was made of peripheral blood. The CDR3 spells CAWTRGTGNTEAFF. The CDR3 nucleotides read TGTGCCTGGACGAGGGGGACGGGGAACACTGAAGCTTTCTTT.